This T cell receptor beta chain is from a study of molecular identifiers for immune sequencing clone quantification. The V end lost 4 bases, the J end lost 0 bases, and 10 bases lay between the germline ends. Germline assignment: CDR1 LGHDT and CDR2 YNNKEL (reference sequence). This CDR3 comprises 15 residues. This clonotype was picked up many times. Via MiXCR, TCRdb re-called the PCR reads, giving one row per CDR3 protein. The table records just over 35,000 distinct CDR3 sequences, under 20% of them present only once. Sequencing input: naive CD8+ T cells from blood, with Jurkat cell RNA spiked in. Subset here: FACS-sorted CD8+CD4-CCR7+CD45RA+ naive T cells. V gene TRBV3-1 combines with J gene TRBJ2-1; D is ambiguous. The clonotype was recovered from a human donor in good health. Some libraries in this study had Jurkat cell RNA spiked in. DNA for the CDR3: TGTGCCAGCAGCCTTAGCCTGAGCTCCTACAATGAGCAGTTCTTC. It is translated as CASSLSLSSYNEQFF.